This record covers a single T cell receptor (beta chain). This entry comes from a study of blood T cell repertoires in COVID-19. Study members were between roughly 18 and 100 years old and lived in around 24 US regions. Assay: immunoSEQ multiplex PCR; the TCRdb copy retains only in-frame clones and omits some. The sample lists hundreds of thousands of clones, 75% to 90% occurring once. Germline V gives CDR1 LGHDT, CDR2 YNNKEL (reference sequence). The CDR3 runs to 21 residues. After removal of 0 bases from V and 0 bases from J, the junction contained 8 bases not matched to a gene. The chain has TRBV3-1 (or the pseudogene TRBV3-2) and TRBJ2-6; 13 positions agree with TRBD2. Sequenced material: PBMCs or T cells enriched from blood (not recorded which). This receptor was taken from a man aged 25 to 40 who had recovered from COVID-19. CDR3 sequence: CASSQDWTSGSGTSGANVLTF. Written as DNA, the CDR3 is TGTGCCAGCAGCCAAGACTGGACTAGCGGGAGTGGAACCTCTGGGGCCAACGTCCTGACTTTC.